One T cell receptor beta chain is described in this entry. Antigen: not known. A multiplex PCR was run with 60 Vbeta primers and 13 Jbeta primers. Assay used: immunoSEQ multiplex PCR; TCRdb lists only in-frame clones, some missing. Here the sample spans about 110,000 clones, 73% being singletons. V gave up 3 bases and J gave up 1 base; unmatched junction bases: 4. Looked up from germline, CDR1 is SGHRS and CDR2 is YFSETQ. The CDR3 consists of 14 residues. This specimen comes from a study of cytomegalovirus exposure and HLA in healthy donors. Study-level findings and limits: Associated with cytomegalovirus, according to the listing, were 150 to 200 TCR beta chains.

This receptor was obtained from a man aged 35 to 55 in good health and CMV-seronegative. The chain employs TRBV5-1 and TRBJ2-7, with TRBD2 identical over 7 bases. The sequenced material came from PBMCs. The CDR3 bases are TGCGCCAGCAGCTACGGACTAGGATCCTACGAGCAGTACTTC. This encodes CASSYGLGSYEQYF.